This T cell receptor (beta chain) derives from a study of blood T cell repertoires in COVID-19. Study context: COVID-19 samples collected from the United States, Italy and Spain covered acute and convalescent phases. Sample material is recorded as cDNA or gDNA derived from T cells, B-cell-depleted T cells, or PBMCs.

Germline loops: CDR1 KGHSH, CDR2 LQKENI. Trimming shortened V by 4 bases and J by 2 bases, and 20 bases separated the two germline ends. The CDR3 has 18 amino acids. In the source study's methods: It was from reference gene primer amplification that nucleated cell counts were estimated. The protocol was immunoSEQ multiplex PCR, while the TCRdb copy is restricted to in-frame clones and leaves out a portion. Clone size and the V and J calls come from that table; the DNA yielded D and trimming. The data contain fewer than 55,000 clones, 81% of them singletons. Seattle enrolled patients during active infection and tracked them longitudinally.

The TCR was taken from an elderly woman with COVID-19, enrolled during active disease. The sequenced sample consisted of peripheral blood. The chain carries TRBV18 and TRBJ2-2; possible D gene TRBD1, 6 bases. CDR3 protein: CASSLQGPPLQNTGELFF. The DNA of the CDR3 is TGTGCCAGCTCACTTCAGGGGCCTCCCCTCCAAAACACCGGGGAGCTGTTTTTT.